A selection of T cell receptor beta chains follows, all from one sample in a study of T cells in Graves' hyperthyroidism and ophthalmopathy. Via MiXCR, TCRdb re-called the multiplex PCR reads, giving one row per CDR3 protein. The sample has under 300,000 distinct CDR3 sequences, about 20% seen once; the top ten hold around 65%. Sequenced sample: blood. These receptors originate from a man aged 30 to 39 with Graves' ophthalmopathy. CDR3s include the opening cysteine and the closing phenylalanine or tryptophan. A D gene is named only where the DNA matches it firmly. Only some rows state a clone size, as once, few, many or a class for expanded clones.

clone size: .; D gene: .; J gene: TRBJ1-4; V gene: TRBV18; CDR3 DNA: TGTGCCAGCTCACGTGCAGGGCGCGATGAAAAACTGTTTTTT; CDR3 protein: CASSRAGRDEKLFF
clone size: many; D gene: .; J gene: TRBJ2-1; V gene: TRBV7-3; CDR3 DNA: TGTGCCAGCAGCTCAGACTTCAGGCGTAGGCAGTTCTTC; CDR3 protein: CASSSDFRRRQFF
clone size: .; D gene: TRBD2; J gene: TRBJ2-1; V gene: TRBV11-2; CDR3 DNA: TGTGCCAGCAGCCTGCTAGCGGGAGTTTTTTACAATGAGCAGTTCTTC; CDR3 protein: CASSLLAGVFYNEQFF
clone size: .; D gene: TRBD2; J gene: TRBJ2-3; V gene: TRBV20-1; CDR3 DNA: TGCAGTGCTAGAGGGGCCAGCGGGAGGACAGATACGCAGTATTTT; CDR3 protein: CSARGASGRTDTQYF
clone size: many; D gene: TRBD2; J gene: TRBJ2-3; V gene: TRBV20-1; CDR3 DNA: TGCAGTGCTACCCTAGCGGGAGGAATCACAGATACGCAGTATTTT; CDR3 protein: CSATLAGGITDTQYF
clone size: .; D gene: .; J gene: TRBJ2-7; V gene: TRBV2; CDR3 DNA: TGTGCCAGCACCATATCCATCGGGGCCACGAGACAAAGGAGCTCCTACGAGCAGTACTTC; CDR3 protein: CASTISIGATRQRSSYEQYF
clone size: .; D gene: TRBD1; J gene: TRBJ1-2; V gene: TRBV24-1; CDR3 DNA: TGTGCCACCAGTGAAGCAGGGGGCACTGGCTACACCTTC; CDR3 protein: CATSEAGGTGYTF
clone size: .; D gene: .; J gene: TRBJ2-7; V gene: TRBV5-5; CDR3 DNA: TGTGCCAGCAGCTTGGACCCAGGGAATACCTACGAGCAGTACTTC; CDR3 protein: CASSLDPGNTYEQYF
clone size: few; D gene: .; J gene: TRBJ1-6; V gene: TRBV20-1; CDR3 DNA: TGCAGTGCTGAGATACCCGGACAGAGAAATTCACCCCTCCACTTT; CDR3 protein: CSAEIPGQRNSPLHF
clone size: few; D gene: .; J gene: TRBJ2-1; V gene: TRBV11-3; CDR3 DNA: TGTGCCAGCAGCTTAGGGCGACAGACTTTCGGTGAGCAGTTCTTC; CDR3 protein: CASSLGRQTFGEQFF
clone size: many; D gene: .; J gene: TRBJ2-1; V gene: TRBV28; CDR3 DNA: TGTGCCTCTCGGGACCTTTACAATGAGCAGTTCTTC; CDR3 protein: CASRDLYNEQFF
clone size: .; D gene: TRBD1; J gene: TRBJ1-1; V gene: TRBV5-1; CDR3 DNA: TGCGCCAGCAGCTTCGCCGGGACAGGGAGTTCTGAAGCTTTCTTT; CDR3 protein: CASSFAGTGSSEAFF
clone size: many; D gene: .; J gene: TRBJ2-7; V gene: TRBV7-2; CDR3 DNA: TGTGCCAGCAGCTTATACCCAGGCGAGCAGTACTTC; CDR3 protein: CASSLYPGEQYF
clone size: few; D gene: TRBD2; J gene: TRBJ2-2; V gene: TRBV5-1; CDR3 DNA: TGCGCCAGCAGCTTGCCTAGCGGGGTCGCCGGGGAGCTGTTTTTT; CDR3 protein: CASSLPSGVAGELFF
clone size: few; D gene: .; J gene: TRBJ2-7; V gene: TRBV20-1; CDR3 DNA: TGCAGTGCTAGAGCTATACGTAGTACACACGAGCAGTACTTC; CDR3 protein: CSARAIRSTHEQYF
clone size: .; D gene: .; J gene: TRBJ1-1; V gene: TRBV6-1; CDR3 DNA: TGTGCCAGCAGTTATGGGGGGCACACTGAAGCTTTCTTT; CDR3 protein: CASSYGGHTEAFF
clone size: .; D gene: TRBD2; J gene: TRBJ2-1; V gene: TRBV5-8; CDR3 DNA: TGTGCCAGCGGCCCGCTAGCGGGAGGAGGATTAAATGAGCAGTTCTTC; CDR3 protein: CASGPLAGGGLNEQFF
clone size: many; D gene: .; J gene: TRBJ2-3; V gene: TRBV7-2; CDR3 DNA: TGTGCCAGCAGAGGGGGAGGGACTAGCACAGATACGCAGTATTTT; CDR3 protein: CASRGGGTSTDTQYF
clone size: .; D gene: .; J gene: TRBJ2-3; V gene: TRBV19; CDR3 DNA: TGTGCCAGTAGTCCGCGGACTGGCGCTGAGACAGATGCGCAGTATTTT; CDR3 protein: CASSPRTGAETDAQYF
clone size: .; D gene: .; J gene: TRBJ1-6; V gene: TRBV7-3; CDR3 DNA: TGTGCCAGCAGCTTGGACAGAGGGTCACCCCTCCACTTT; CDR3 protein: CASSLDRGSPLHF
clone size: .; D gene: .; J gene: TRBJ1-5; V gene: TRBV28; CDR3 DNA: TGTGCCAGCAGTCCCGAAACAGGGAGGCTAGATCAGCCCCAGCATTTT; CDR3 protein: CASSPETGRLDQPQHF
clone size: .; D gene: .; J gene: TRBJ2-5; V gene: TRBV12-3/TRBV12-4; CDR3 DNA: TGTGCCAGCAGCTTACCGGGAACTGGGGAAGAGACCCAGTACTTC; CDR3 protein: CASSLPGTGEETQYF
clone size: many; D gene: TRBD2; J gene: TRBJ2-7; V gene: TRBV6-1; CDR3 DNA: TGTGCCAGCAGTTACGACGGGAGGGCCGTCGAGCAGTACTTC; CDR3 protein: CASSYDGRAVEQYF
clone size: .; D gene: .; J gene: TRBJ1-2; V gene: TRBV19; CDR3 DNA: TGTGCCAGTACTCGCGGGGGAGCTGGCTACACCTTC; CDR3 protein: CASTRGGAGYTF
clone size: .; D gene: .; J gene: TRBJ1-5; V gene: TRBV29-1; CDR3 DNA: TGCAGCGTGGGGCCCGACCCCAATCAGCCCCAGCATTTT; CDR3 protein: CSVGPDPNQPQHF
clone size: few; D gene: .; J gene: TRBJ1-5; V gene: TRBV28; CDR3 DNA: TGTGCCAGCAGTTCCAACAGGGCTATCAAACCCCAGCATTTT; CDR3 protein: CASSSNRAIKPQHF
clone size: few; D gene: .; J gene: TRBJ2-3; V gene: TRBV6-1; CDR3 DNA: TGTGCCAGCAGAAGAGAGGGCCCCACCGCCACAGATACGCAGTATTTT; CDR3 protein: CASRREGPTATDTQYF
clone size: many; D gene: TRBD2; J gene: TRBJ2-7; V gene: TRBV2; CDR3 DNA: TGTGCCAGCAGCATGCTGGGACTAGCGGGAGGAGTTTCGTACGAGCAGTACTTC; CDR3 protein: CASSMLGLAGGVSYEQYF
clone size: few; D gene: .; J gene: TRBJ2-7; V gene: TRBV7-2; CDR3 DNA: TGTGCCAGCAGCAACGGGCTCCCCCGGGACGAGCAGTACTTC; CDR3 protein: CASSNGLPRDEQYF
clone size: .; D gene: .; J gene: TRBJ2-7; V gene: TRBV6-1; CDR3 DNA: TGTGCCACGTCCTTCCCGAGCTCCTACGAGCAGTACTTC; CDR3 protein: CATSFPSSYEQYF
clone size: once; D gene: .; J gene: TRBJ1-4; V gene: TRBV7-3; CDR3 DNA: TGTGCCAGCAGCCTCTCTTACGACCGAGATAATGAAAAACTGTTTTTT; CDR3 protein: CASSLSYDRDNEKLFF
clone size: few; D gene: TRBD1; J gene: TRBJ1-2; V gene: TRBV19; CDR3 DNA: TGTGCCAGTGCCCGATCGGGGACAGGCGACTATGGCTACACCTTC; CDR3 protein: CASARSGTGDYGYTF
clone size: many; D gene: .; J gene: TRBJ1-5; V gene: TRBV11-3; CDR3 DNA: TGTGCCAGCAGCTTAGATGTCGGTCAGCCCCAGCATTTT; CDR3 protein: CASSLDVGQPQHF
clone size: many; D gene: TRBD2; J gene: TRBJ2-1; V gene: TRBV3-1; CDR3 DNA: TGTGCCAGCAGCCCGGGCGGTAGCGGGAGGAGAAATGAGCAGTTCTTC; CDR3 protein: CASSPGGSGRRNEQFF
clone size: many; D gene: TRBD1; J gene: TRBJ2-7; V gene: TRBV28; CDR3 DNA: TGTGCCAGCAGTTCTCAACACGGGACAGGGGGGAGGGCTCGCGAGCAGTACTTC; CDR3 protein: CASSSQHGTGGRAREQYF
clone size: .; D gene: .; J gene: TRBJ2-2; V gene: TRBV5-1; CDR3 DNA: TGCGCCAGCAGCCCCCCCGGTTGGGGCGGGGAGCTGTTTTTT; CDR3 protein: CASSPPGWGGELFF
clone size: many; D gene: .; J gene: TRBJ2-7; V gene: TRBV9; CDR3 DNA: TGTGCCAGCAGCGTTGGCAGGGACGGGGCCTCCTACGAGCAGTACTTC; CDR3 protein: CASSVGRDGASYEQYF
clone size: .; D gene: .; J gene: TRBJ2-2; V gene: TRBV5-8; CDR3 DNA: TGTGCCAGCAGTTACGGGGGCGCCGCCGGGGAGCTGTTTTTT; CDR3 protein: CASSYGGAAGELFF
clone size: many; D gene: .; J gene: TRBJ2-3; V gene: TRBV2; CDR3 DNA: TGTGCCAGCTTAAGGGACAGCACAGATACGCAGTATTTT; CDR3 protein: CASLRDSTDTQYF
clone size: few; D gene: .; J gene: TRBJ1-6; V gene: TRBV28; CDR3 DNA: TGTGCCAGCAGTTTCGGGGGGGATTCACCCCTCCACTTT; CDR3 protein: CASSFGGDSPLHF